This T cell receptor beta chain was observed in a study of blood T cell repertoires in COVID-19. Overall study context: Spain, Italy and the United States supplied samples that represented acute and convalescent COVID-19. In each case, the material was cDNA or gDNA derived from T cells, B-cell-depleted T cells, or PBMCs.

In the authors' methods: By means of reference gene primer amplification, nucleated cell counts were estimated. TCRdb keeps only in-frame clones here, not all; method: immunoSEQ multiplex PCR. That table furnishes V, J and clone size, whereas the DNA furnished D and trimming. The profile covers roughly 280,000 clones, with 70% to 90% appearing a single time and roughly 4.5% taken by the ten largest. In this sample, this clone turned up a few times. The receptor comes from a man between 60 and 70 years old who had recovered from COVID-19. The specimen was peripheral blood.

CDR3 in amino acids: CASSFDRPTNTEAFF. CDR3 DNA: TGTGCCAGCAGCTTTGACAGGCCAACGAACACTGAAGCTTTCTTT. V gene TRBV7-9 combines with J gene TRBJ1-1; D is perhaps TRBD1 (6 bases). CDR3 length: 15 amino acids. Trimming stripped 3 bases from V and 1 base from J, with 12 bases between. Per the germline V gene, CDR1 is SEHNR and CDR2 is FQNEAQ (reference sequence).